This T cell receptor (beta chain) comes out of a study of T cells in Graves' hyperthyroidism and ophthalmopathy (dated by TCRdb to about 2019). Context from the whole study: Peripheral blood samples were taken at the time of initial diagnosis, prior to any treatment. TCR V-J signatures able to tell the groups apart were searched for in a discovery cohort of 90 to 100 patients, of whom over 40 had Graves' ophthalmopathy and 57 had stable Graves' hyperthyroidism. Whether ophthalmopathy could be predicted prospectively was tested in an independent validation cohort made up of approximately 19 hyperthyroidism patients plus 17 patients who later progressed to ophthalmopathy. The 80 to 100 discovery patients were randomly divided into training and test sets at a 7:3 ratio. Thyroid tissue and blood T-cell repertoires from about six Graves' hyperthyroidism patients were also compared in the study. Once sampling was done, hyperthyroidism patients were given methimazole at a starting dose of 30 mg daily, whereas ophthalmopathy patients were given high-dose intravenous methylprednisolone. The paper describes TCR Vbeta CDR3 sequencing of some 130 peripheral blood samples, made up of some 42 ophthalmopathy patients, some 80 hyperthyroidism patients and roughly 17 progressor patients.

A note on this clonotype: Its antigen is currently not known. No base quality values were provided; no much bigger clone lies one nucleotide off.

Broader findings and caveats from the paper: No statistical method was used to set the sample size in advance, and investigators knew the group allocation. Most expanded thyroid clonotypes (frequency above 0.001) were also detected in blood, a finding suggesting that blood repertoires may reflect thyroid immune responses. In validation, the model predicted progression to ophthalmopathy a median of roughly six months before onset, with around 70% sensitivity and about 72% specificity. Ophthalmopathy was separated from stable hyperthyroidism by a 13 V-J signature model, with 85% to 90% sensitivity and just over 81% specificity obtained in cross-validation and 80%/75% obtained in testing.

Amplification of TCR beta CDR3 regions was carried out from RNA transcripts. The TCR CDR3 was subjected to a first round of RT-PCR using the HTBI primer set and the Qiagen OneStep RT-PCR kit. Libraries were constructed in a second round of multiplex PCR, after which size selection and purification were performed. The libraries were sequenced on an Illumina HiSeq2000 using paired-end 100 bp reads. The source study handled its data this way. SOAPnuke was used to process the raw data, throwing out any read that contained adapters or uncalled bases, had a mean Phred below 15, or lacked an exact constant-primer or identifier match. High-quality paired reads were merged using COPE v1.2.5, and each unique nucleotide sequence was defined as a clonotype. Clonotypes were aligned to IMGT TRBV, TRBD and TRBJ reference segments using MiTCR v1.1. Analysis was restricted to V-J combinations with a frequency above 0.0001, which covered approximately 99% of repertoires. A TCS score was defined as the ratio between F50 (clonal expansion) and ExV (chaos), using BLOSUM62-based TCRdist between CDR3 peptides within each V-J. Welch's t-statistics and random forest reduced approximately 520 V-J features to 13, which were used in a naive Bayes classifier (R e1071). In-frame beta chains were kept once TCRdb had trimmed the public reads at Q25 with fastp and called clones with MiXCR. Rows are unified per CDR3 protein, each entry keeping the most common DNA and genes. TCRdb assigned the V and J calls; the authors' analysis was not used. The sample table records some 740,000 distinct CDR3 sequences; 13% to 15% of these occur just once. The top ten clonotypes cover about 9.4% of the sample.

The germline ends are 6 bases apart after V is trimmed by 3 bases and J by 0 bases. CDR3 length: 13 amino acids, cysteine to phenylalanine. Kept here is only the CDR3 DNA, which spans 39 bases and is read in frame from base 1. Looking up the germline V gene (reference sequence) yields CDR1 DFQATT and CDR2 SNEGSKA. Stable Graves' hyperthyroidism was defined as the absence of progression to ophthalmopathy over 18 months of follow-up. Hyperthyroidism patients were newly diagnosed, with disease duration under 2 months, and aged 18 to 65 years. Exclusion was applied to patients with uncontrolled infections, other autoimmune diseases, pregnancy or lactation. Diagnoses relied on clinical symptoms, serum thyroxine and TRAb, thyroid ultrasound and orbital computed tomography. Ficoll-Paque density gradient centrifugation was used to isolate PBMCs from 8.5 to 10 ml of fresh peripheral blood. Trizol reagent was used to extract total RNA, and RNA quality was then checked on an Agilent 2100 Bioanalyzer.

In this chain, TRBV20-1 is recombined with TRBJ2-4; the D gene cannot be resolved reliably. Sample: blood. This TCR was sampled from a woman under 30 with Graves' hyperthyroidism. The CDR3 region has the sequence CSASSVAKNIQYF. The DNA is TGCAGTGCTAGTTCCGTAGCCAAAAACATTCAGTACTTC.